Shown below are 7 T cell receptor beta chains from a single sample sequenced in a study of OX40 agonist ivuxolimab in advanced cancers. The data were produced by immunoSEQ multiplex PCR, yet TCRdb's version contains in-frame clones alone and is incomplete. The sample includes some 73,000 clones, 80% to 90% of them seen just once. The material sequenced was CD4+ or CD8+ T cells sorted from blood, taken in a trial of the OX40 agonist ivuxolimab. These TCRs come from an adult with an advanced solid tumor such as melanoma, head and neck, liver or kidney cancer.

This clone appeared once. V and J are TRBV10-3 and TRBJ1-2; D possibly corresponds to TRBD1 (6 bases). The V gene's germline CDR1 is ENHRY and CDR2 SYGVKD. Deletions cut 7 bases from V and 1 base from J, with 10 bases between. This CDR3 contains 13 residues. CDR3 in amino acids: CAITQGVNYGYTF. In nucleotides, the CDR3 is TGTGCCATCACACAGGGCGTTAACTATGGCTACACCTTC.

The chain links TRBV18 to TRBJ1-1, with a possible D match to TRBD1 (5 bases). The CDR3 is 14 amino acids. Germline values: CDR1 KGHSH, CDR2 LQKENI. The V gene lost 2 bases and the J gene lost 5 bases, with 12 bases spanning the gap. The CDR3, as DNA: TGTGCCAGCTCACCAGGGGGATCGGGGACTGAAGCTTTCTTT. It specifies CASSPGGSGTEAFF.

The genes are TRBV4-3 and TRBJ1-1; 9 bases map to TRBD1. Germline V gene lookup returns CDR1 LGHNA and CDR2 YSLEER. The CDR3 is 16 residues long. J was trimmed by 3 bases and V by 0 bases; bases with no gene match: 5. CDR3 residues: CASSQEDRTGDTEAFF. As DNA, the CDR3 is TGCGCCAGCAGCCAAGAAGACCGGACAGGGGACACTGAAGCTTTCTTT.

The V and J genes are TRBV27 and TRBJ2-1, with a possible D match to TRBD1 (5 bases). CDR3 length: 15 amino acids. The germline gives CDR1 MNHEY, CDR2 SMNVEV (reference sequence). Trimming pared 6 bases from V and 5 bases from J, leaving 17 bases between. Written as DNA, the CDR3 is TGTGCCAGCAGCCTTGGGCAGGGTCGGGACAATGAGCAGTTCTTC. Translated, it gives CASSLGQGRDNEQFF.

About this clone: The same CDR3 is also encoded by other DNA sequences in this sample. CDR3 nucleotides: TGTGCCAGTAGTACCCAGGGGACTAACTATGGCTACACCTTC. Its translation is CASSTQGTNYGYTF. The V call is TRBV19, the J call TRBJ1-2, with TRBD1 as a possible D gene (6 bases). CDR3 size: 14 residues. The germline gives CDR1 LNHDA, CDR2 SQIVND (reference sequence). V gave up 4 bases and J gave up 0 bases, with 9 bases separating them.

This clone was seen once. V gene TRBV28 combines with J gene TRBJ2-7, with 12 bases lining up with TRBD2. The CDR3 contains 15 residues. Trimming at V came to 6 bases and at J to 2 bases, leaving 5 bases not matched to a gene. Germline V gene sequence: CDR1 MDHEN, CDR2 SYDVKM. The CDR3 spells CASSEASGRAYEQYF. CDR3 coding DNA: TGTGCCAGCAGCGAGGCTAGCGGGAGGGCCTACGAGCAGTACTTC. Full variable domain (outside the CDR3, taken from reference TRBV28 and TRBJ2-7): DVKVTQSSRYLVKRTGEKVFLECVQDMDHENMFWYRQDPGLGLRLIYFSYDVKMKEKGDIPEGYSVSREKKERFSLILESASTNQTSMYLCASSEASGRAYEQYFGPGTRLTVT.

The chain combines TRBV28 with TRBJ1-1, with D unresolved. V lost 2 bases, J lost 1 base, and 5 bases lay in between. Germline loops: CDR1 MDHEN, CDR2 SYDVKM. This CDR3 is 13 amino acids long. The CDR3 here is CASSLDTNTEAFF. CDR3 sequence (DNA): TGTGCCAGCAGTTTAGACACGAACACTGAAGCTTTCTTT.